One sample yielded the 8 T cell receptor beta chains listed below, sequenced in a study of blood T cell repertoires in COVID-19. This table comes from immunoSEQ multiplex PCR, and its TCRdb copy is limited to in-frame clones, with some not included. The data contain 120,000 to 150,000 clones, about 83% of them seen just once; the ten biggest clones take up roughly 3.4%. The sample comprised PBMCs or T cells enriched from blood (not recorded which). Receptor source: a woman in her forties or fifties with acute COVID-19.

The rearrangement uses TRBV5-4 and TRBJ2-1; 8 nucleotides match TRBD2. Germline-derived CDR1 and CDR2 are SGHNT and YYREEE (reference sequence). CDR3 length: 16 amino acids. Losses at the gene ends were 1 base for V and 6 bases for J; bases not matched to a gene: 9. The CDR3 loop reads CASSLKLADGVNEQFF. The DNA for the CDR3 is TGTGCCAGCAGCTTGAAACTAGCGGACGGTGTCAATGAGCAGTTCTTC.

This chain uses TRBV15 with TRBJ1-1, with 8 bases aligning to TRBD1. CDR1 is LNHNV and CDR2 is YYDKDF in the germline V gene (reference sequence). V lost 0 bases and J lost 4; bases outside the gene matches: 7. The CDR3 sequence is 16 residues long. DNA of the CDR3: TGTGCCACCAGCAGAGACAGGGGGCGGTTAGGCACTGAAGCTTTCTTT. It specifies CATSRDRGRLGTEAFF.

The chain recombines TRBV7-9 with TRBJ2-1; 7 bases match TRBD2. The germline V gene encodes CDR1 SEHNR and CDR2 FQNEAQ (reference sequence). This CDR3 spans 15 amino acids. The junction had 8 bases not matched to a gene; V was cut back by 4 bases and J by 5 bases. The chain's CDR3 is CASSSLTSWDNEQFF. Here the CDR3 DNA reads TGTGCCAGCAGCTCTTTGACTAGCTGGGACAATGAGCAGTTCTTC.

J is TRBJ2-1 and V is TRBV25-1, with 12 positions matching TRBD2. The CDR3 covers 16 residues. The V segment lost 3 bases and the J segment 6 bases; nucleotides outside the gene matches: 6. In germline, CDR1 is MGHDK, CDR2 SYGVNS. The CDR3 nucleotides read TGTGCCAGCAGTGACCCGACTAGCGGGAGACGCAATGAGCAGTTCTTC. It codes for CASSDPTSGRRNEQFF.

This clone showed up just once. V is TRBV18 and J is TRBJ1-2; weak D call: TRBD1 (6 bases). CDR1 and CDR2 (germline): KGHSH, LQKENI. V was pared by 3 bases and J by 6 bases, with 17 bases between. The CDR3 loop spans 15 amino acids. The CDR3 nucleotides read TGTGCCAGCTCACCTCCAACCAGGACAGAGCATGGCTACACCTTC. This sequence encodes CASSPPTRTEHGYTF.

This clone was observed a few times. The chain employs TRBV27 and TRBJ2-7, with D possibly being TRBD1 (6 bases). Per the germline V gene, CDR1 is MNHEY and CDR2 is SMNVEV (reference sequence). The CDR3 covers 14 residues. V gave up 5 bases and J gave up 3 bases, with 14 bases separating them. The CDR3 sequence is CASSVPGAGYEQYF. CDR3 coding DNA: TGTGCCAGCAGTGTTCCAGGGGCTGGCTACGAGCAGTACTTC.

This sequence joins TRBV11-1 and TRBJ1-5; 8 bases line up with TRBD1. The germline V gene encodes CDR1 SGHAT and CDR2 FQDESV (reference sequence). The CDR3 runs 13 residues. V shed 5 bases, J shed 6 bases, and the junction held 3 bases outside the gene matches. In DNA, the CDR3 is TGTGCCAGCAGCCAGACAGGGGTTCAGCCCCAGCATTTT. Its translation is CASSQTGVQPQHF.

The chain has TRBV24-1 and TRBJ2-2; D remains ambiguous. The V and J ends lost 4 bases and 2 bases respectively, with 7 bases between them. CDR3 length: 14 residues. Germline CDR1 is KGHDR and CDR2 is SFDVKD. This chain's CDR3 is CATSDGFNTGELFF. The CDR3 DNA follows: TGTGCCACCAGTGACGGTTTTAACACCGGGGAGCTGTTTTTT.